This T cell receptor beta chain was obtained from a study of blood T cells in healthy people across ages. Primed by a sample-barcoded 5' primer and a J-beta primer mix, a second PCR proceeded for about 6 to 11 cycles. MiXCR was run by TCRdb on the 5' RACE reads, yielding one entry per CDR3 protein. The repertoire includes hundreds of thousands of distinct CDR3 sequences, about 52% of them detected once, and roughly 30% sits in the top ten. The CDR3 totals 16 residues. The V segment lost 2 bases and the J segment 5 bases; nucleotides outside the gene matches: 6. In germline, CDR1 is LGHDT, CDR2 YNNKEL (reference sequence). General study findings and limits: Percentage of naive T cells showed a strong correlation with TCR beta diversity. Using unsorted PBMCs precluded a conclusive naive versus antigen-experienced comparison. The long-lived group displayed more naive CD4+ cells, plus higher diversity, than the aged donors did.

Details on this clonotype: Its antigen is unidentified.

The sample taken for sequencing was blood. The origin of this receptor is a woman aged 55-70 years in good health. The rearrangement joins TRBV3-1 to TRBJ2-3; 11 bases fit TRBD2. CDR3 sequence reads: CASSQLRLAGRDTQYF. CDR3 DNA: TGTGCCAGCAGCCAACTGAGACTAGCGGGACGAGATACGCAGTATTTT.